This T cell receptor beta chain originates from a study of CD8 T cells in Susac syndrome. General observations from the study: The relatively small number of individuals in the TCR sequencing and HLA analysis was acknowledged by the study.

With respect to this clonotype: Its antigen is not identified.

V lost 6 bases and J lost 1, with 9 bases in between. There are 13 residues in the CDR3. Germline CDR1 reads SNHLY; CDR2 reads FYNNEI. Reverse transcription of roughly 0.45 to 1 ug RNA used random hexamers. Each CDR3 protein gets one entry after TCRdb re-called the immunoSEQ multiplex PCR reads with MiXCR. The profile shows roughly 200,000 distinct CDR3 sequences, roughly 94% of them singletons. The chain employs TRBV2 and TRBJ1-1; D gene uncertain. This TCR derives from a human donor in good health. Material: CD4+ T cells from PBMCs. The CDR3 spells CASRFRPNTEAFF. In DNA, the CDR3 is TGTGCCAGCAGATTCCGGCCGAACACTGAAGCTTTCTTT.